This T cell receptor beta chain was captured by sequencing in a study of shared clonotypes between healthy human individuals. Looking at the study overall: Per donor, CD8 memory used one plate, CD8 naive used two, CD4 memory used three and CD4 naive used three.

This CDR3 has 14 residues. V lost 1 base to trimming and J lost 4 bases, with 9 bases between them. CDR1 is SEHNR, CDR2 FQNEAQ, per germline (reference sequence). TCRdb keeps only in-frame clones here, not all; method: immunoSEQ multiplex PCR. Of 2 million to 3 million clones listed, 90% to 95% are singletons. The sequencing input was naive CD4+ T cells from PBMCs. Subset noted: CD45RA+ positively selected. The V call is TRBV7-9, the J call TRBJ2-3; D is uncertain. This receptor was identified in a man younger than 30 in good health. Some clones in this sample may be carry-over from other donors' samples. The CDR3 bases are TGTGCCAGCAGCTTAGAGGCTGGCGCAGATACGCAGTATTTT. Translating gives CASSLEAGADTQYF. Drawing the rest from reference TRBV7-9 and TRBJ2-3, the complete variable domain is DTGVSQNPRHKITKRGQNVTFRCDPISEHNRLYWYRQTLGQGPEFLTYFQNEAQLEKSRLLSDRFSAERPKGSFSTLEIQRTEQGDSAMYLCASSLEAGADTQYFGPGTRLTVL.